The rows below give T cell receptor beta chains drawn from one sample of a study of cytomegalovirus exposure and HLA in healthy donors. Repertoires were generated with immunoSEQ multiplex PCR, while TCRdb's copy carries only in-frame clones and drops some. This sample yields around 190,000 clones, of which around four fifths are seen a single time; 1.5% to 2% belongs to the top ten. The sample was PBMCs. These receptors were obtained from a man aged 35 to 55 in good health and CMV-seropositive. CDR3s include the opening cysteine and the closing phenylalanine or tryptophan. The order of the fields is clone size, V gene, J gene, D gene, CDR3 DNA, CDR3 protein. The D gene is left open where the match is weak. Part of the rows lack a size; the others show once, few, many or a class for expanded clones.

clone size: NA; V gene: TRBV27; J gene: TRBJ1-3; D gene: TRBD1; CDR3 DNA: TGTGCCAGCAGTTTATTTGGGACAGGGGATGGCCTAGGTGGAAACACCATATATTTT; CDR3 protein: CASSLFGTGDGLGGNTIYF
clone size: NA; V gene: TRBV6-6; J gene: TRBJ2-7; D gene: TRBD1; CDR3 DNA: TGTGCCAGCAGTCCGACAGGGGACGGCTACGAGCAGTACTTC; CDR3 protein: CASSPTGDGYEQYF
clone size: NA; V gene: TRBV27; J gene: TRBJ2-7; D gene: TRBD2; CDR3 DNA: TGTGCCAGCAGTTTGGTAGCGGGAGCCCACGAGCAGTACTTC; CDR3 protein: CASSLVAGAHEQYF
clone size: NA; V gene: TRBV29-1; J gene: TRBJ1-1; D gene: NA; CDR3 DNA: TGCAGCGTCCGACGGGACATGAACACTGAAGCTTTCTTT; CDR3 protein: CSVRRDMNTEAFF
clone size: NA; V gene: TRBV5-6; J gene: TRBJ2-2; D gene: NA; CDR3 DNA: TGTGCCAGTACCGCGGGAACCGGGGAGCTGTTTTTT; CDR3 protein: CASTAGTGELFF
clone size: NA; V gene: TRBV2; J gene: TRBJ2-3; D gene: NA; CDR3 DNA: TGTGCCAGCAGTGCAGCACTTAGCACAGATACGCAGTATTTT; CDR3 protein: CASSAALSTDTQYF
clone size: NA; V gene: TRBV28; J gene: TRBJ2-1; D gene: TRBD2; CDR3 DNA: TGTGCCAGCAGTGTAGCGGGAGCTAGGAATGAGCAGTTCTTC; CDR3 protein: CASSVAGARNEQFF
clone size: once; V gene: TRBV2; J gene: TRBJ2-7; D gene: TRBD2; CDR3 DNA: TGTGCCAGCAGGTCAGCGGGAGATCTCTACGAGCAGTACTTC; CDR3 protein: CASRSAGDLYEQYF
clone size: NA; V gene: TRBV25-1; J gene: TRBJ2-7; D gene: NA; CDR3 DNA: TGTGCCAGCAGTGAAGGCGGGTTGGGCTCCTACGAGCAGTACTTC; CDR3 protein: CASSEGGLGSYEQYF
clone size: few; V gene: TRBV5-4; J gene: TRBJ1-3; D gene: NA; CDR3 DNA: TGTGCCAGCAGCTTGGCAGACTCTGGAAACACCATATATTTT; CDR3 protein: CASSLADSGNTIYF
clone size: NA; V gene: TRBV7-9; J gene: TRBJ2-4; D gene: NA; CDR3 DNA: TGTGCCAGCAGCTCCAATCCACCGGGAGTAGCCAAAAACAGTCAGTACTTC; CDR3 protein: CASSSNPPGVAKNSQYF
clone size: NA; V gene: TRBV6-5; J gene: TRBJ1-5; D gene: TRBD1; CDR3 DNA: TGTGCCAGCACCTCGAACAGGGGATCTAATCAGCCCCAGCATTTT; CDR3 protein: CASTSNRGSNQPQHF
clone size: NA; V gene: TRBV5-6; J gene: TRBJ2-3; D gene: TRBD2; CDR3 DNA: TGTGCCAGCAGCTTGGTAACGGGACTAGCGGCCTACACAGATACGCAGTATTTT; CDR3 protein: CASSLVTGLAAYTDTQYF
clone size: NA; V gene: TRBV7-2; J gene: TRBJ1-5; D gene: NA; CDR3 DNA: TGTGCCAGCAGCTTAGGCCGGGGGTCGGGCAATCAGCCCCAGCATTTT; CDR3 protein: CASSLGRGSGNQPQHF
clone size: NA; V gene: TRBV19; J gene: TRBJ2-3; D gene: TRBD2; CDR3 DNA: TGTGCCAGTAGTGACGCCCCACTAGCGGGAGGTTCAGATACGCAGTATTTT; CDR3 protein: CASSDAPLAGGSDTQYF
clone size: NA; V gene: TRBV2; J gene: TRBJ1-5; D gene: TRBD1; CDR3 DNA: TGTGCCAGCAGGACGACAGGGGGCGCCCCCCAGCCCCAGCATTTT; CDR3 protein: CASRTTGGAPQPQHF
clone size: few; V gene: TRBV6-1; J gene: TRBJ2-1; D gene: TRBD2; CDR3 DNA: TGTGCCAGCAGTGCCAGCGGGAGGGCCATGGATGAGCAGTTCTTC; CDR3 protein: CASSASGRAMDEQFF
clone size: NA; V gene: TRBV27; J gene: TRBJ2-2; D gene: NA; CDR3 DNA: TGTGCCAGCAGTTTATGGCAGAACACCGGGGAGCTGTTTTTT; CDR3 protein: CASSLWQNTGELFF
clone size: NA; V gene: TRBV6-1; J gene: TRBJ1-6; D gene: TRBD1; CDR3 DNA: TGTGCCAGCAGTCAGACAGGGAATTCACCCCTCCACTTT; CDR3 protein: CASSQTGNSPLHF
clone size: NA; V gene: TRBV5-1; J gene: TRBJ2-5; D gene: TRBD2; CDR3 DNA: TGCGCCAGCAGCTTGGAAGCGGGACGTCAAGAGACCCAGTACTTC; CDR3 protein: CASSLEAGRQETQYF